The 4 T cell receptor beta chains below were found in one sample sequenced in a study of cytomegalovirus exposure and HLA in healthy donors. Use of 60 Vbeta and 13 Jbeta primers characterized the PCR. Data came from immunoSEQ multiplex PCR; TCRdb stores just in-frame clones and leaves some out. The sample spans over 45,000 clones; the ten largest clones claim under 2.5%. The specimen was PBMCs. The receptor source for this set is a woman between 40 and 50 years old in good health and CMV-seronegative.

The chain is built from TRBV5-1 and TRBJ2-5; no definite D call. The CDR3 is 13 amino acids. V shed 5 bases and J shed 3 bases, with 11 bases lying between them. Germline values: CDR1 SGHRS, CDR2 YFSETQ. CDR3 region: CASSFAREETQYF. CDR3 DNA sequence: TGCGCCAGCAGTTTTGCGCGAGAAGAGACCCAGTACTTC.

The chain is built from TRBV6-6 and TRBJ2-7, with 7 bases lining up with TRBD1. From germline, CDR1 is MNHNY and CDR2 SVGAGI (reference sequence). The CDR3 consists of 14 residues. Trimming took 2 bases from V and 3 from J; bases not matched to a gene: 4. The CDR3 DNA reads TGTGCCAGCAGTTACCAGACAGGGAGCTACGAGCAGTACTTC. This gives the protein CASSYQTGSYEQYF.

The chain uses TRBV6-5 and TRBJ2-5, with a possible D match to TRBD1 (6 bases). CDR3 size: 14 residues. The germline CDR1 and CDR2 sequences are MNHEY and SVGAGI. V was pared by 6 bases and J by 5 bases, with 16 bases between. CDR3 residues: CASSRLQGGETQYF. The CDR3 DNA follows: TGTGCCAGCAGCCGCTTACAGGGCGGCGAGACCCAGTACTTC.

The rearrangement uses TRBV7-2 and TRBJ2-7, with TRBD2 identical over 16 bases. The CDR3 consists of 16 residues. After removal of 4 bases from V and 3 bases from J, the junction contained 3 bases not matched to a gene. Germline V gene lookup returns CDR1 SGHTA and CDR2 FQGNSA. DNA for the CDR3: TGTGCCAGCAGCTCGGGACTAGCGGGAGGGATCTACGAGCAGTACTTC. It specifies CASSSGLAGGIYEQYF.